This TCR beta chain was captured by sequencing in a study of blood T cell repertoires in COVID-19. Study as a whole: The analysed material was cDNA or gDNA that came from T cells, B-cell-depleted T cells, or PBMCs.

Using immunoSEQ multiplex PCR, the repertoire was profiled, and TCRdb retains in-frame clones only, with some absent. The table lists roughly 200,000 clones, around 85% of them singletons, with around a sixth in the top ten. The CDR3 covers 17 residues. V was trimmed by 3 bases and J by 0 bases, leaving 15 bases between them. Germline V CDR1 and CDR2: SGHTA, FQGNSA. The chain has TRBV7-2 and TRBJ1-3; the D is unclear. The sequence was collected from a person between 65 and 79 years old with COVID-19, enrolled during active disease. The sequenced material came from peripheral blood. This CDR3 reads CASSFRQSGSSGNTIYF. For the CDR3, the DNA is TGTGCCAGCAGCTTTCGCCAATCAGGAAGCTCTGGAAACACCATATATTTT. The variable domain in full, completed from reference TRBV7-2 and TRBJ1-3, reads GAGVSQSPSNKVTEKGKDVELRCDPISGHTALYWYRQSLGQGLEFLIYFQGNSAPDKSGLPSDRFSAERTGGSVSTLTIQRTQQEDSAVYLCASSFRQSGSSGNTIYFGEGSWLTVV.